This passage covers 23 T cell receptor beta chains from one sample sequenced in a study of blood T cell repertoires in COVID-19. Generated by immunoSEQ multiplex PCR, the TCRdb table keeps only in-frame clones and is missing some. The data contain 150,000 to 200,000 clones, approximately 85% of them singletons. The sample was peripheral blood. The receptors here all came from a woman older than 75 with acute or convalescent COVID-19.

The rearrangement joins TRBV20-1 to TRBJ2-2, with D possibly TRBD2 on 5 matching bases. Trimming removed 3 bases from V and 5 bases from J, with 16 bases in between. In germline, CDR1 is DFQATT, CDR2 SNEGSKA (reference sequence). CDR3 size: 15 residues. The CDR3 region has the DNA TGCAGTGCTAGTACGGCCCGGAGGAGGACCGGGGAGCTGTTTTTT. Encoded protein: CSASTARRRTGELFF.

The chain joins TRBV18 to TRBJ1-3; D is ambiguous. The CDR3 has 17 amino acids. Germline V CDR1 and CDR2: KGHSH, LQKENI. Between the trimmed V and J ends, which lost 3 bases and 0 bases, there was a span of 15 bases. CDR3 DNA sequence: TGTGCCAGCTCACCCCGGGGTCACAGACCCTCTGGAAACACCATATATTTT. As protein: CASSPRGHRPSGNTIYF.

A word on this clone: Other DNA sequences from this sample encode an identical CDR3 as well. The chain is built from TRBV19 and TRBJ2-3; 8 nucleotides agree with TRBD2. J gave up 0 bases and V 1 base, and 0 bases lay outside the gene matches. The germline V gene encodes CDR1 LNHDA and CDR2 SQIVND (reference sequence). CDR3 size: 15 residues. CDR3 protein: CASSIVAGSTDTQYF. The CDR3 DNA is TGTGCCAGTAGTATAGTAGCGGGGAGCACAGATACGCAGTATTTT.

The CDR3 protein is CASSSQGYSNQPQHF. Written as DNA, the CDR3 is TGTGCCAGCAGCTCGCAGGGATATAGCAATCAGCCCCAGCATTTT. The chain has TRBV5-6 and TRBJ1-5; perhaps TRBD1 as D (5 bases). The germline V gene encodes CDR1 SGHDT and CDR2 YYEEEE. CDR3 length: 15 amino acids. V was shortened by 3 bases and J by 0 bases, with 10 bases between the two germline ends. The full variable domain, its missing parts supplied by reference TRBV5-6 and TRBJ1-5, is DAGVTQSPTHLIKTRGQQVTLRCSPKSGHDTVSWYQQALGQGPQFIFQYYEEEERQRGNFPDRFSGHQFPNYSSELNVNALLLGDSALYLCASSSQGYSNQPQHFGDGTRLSIL.

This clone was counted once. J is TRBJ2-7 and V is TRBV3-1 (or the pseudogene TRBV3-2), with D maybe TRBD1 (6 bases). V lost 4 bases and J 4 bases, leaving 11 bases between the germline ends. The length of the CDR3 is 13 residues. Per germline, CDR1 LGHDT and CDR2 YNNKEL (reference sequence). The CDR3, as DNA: TGTGCCAGCAGCCGAGCACAGGGTTACGAGCAGTACTTC. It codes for CASSRAQGYEQYF.

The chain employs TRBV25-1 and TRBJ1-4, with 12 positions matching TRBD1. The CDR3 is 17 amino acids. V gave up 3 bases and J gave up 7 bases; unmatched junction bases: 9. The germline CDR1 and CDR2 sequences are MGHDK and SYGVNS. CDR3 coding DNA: TGTGCCAGCAGTGACCCTGGGGGACAGGGGGCCGCTGAAAAACTGTTTTTT. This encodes CASSDPGGQGAAEKLFF.

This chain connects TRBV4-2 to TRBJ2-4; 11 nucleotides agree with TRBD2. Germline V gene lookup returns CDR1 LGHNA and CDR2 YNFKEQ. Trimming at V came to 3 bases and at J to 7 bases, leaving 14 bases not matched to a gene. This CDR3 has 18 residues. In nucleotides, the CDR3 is TGTGCCAGCAGCCAGGTTCCACTAGCGGGGGCCCCTGGGAACATTCAGTACTTC. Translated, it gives CASSQVPLAGAPGNIQYF.

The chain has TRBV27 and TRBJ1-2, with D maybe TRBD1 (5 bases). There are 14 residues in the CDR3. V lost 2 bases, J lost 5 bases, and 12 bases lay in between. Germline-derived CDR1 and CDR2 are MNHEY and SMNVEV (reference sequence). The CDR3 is CASSLAAQVYGYTF. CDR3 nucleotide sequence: TGTGCCAGCAGTTTAGCGGCACAGGTTTATGGCTACACCTTC.

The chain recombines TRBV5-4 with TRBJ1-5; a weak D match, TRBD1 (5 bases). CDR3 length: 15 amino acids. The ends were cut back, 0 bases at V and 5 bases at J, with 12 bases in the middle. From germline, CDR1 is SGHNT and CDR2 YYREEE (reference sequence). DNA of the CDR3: TGTGCCAGCAGCTTGGGAGGCAGGGTCGATCAGCCCCAGCATTTT. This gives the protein CASSLGGRVDQPQHF.

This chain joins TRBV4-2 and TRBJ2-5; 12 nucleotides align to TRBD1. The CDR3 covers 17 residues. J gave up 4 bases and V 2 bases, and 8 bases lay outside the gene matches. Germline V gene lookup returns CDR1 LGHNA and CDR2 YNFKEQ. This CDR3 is CASSQRAGQGAGETQYF. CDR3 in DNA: TGTGCCAGCAGCCAAAGGGCGGGACAGGGGGCTGGAGAGACCCAGTACTTC.

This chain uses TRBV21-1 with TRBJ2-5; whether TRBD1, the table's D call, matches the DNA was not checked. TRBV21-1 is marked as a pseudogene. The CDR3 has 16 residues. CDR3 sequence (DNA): TGTGCCAGCAGCAAAGCCCGGAGGACAGGCGAAGAGACCCAGTACTTC. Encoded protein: CASSKARRTGEETQYF.

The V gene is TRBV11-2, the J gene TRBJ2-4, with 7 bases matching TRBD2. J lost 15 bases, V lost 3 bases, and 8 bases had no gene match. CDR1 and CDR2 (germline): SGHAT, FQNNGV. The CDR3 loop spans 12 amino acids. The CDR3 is CASSFVGRPPYF. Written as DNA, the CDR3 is TGTGCCAGCAGCTTCGTCGGGAGGCCCCCGTACTTC.

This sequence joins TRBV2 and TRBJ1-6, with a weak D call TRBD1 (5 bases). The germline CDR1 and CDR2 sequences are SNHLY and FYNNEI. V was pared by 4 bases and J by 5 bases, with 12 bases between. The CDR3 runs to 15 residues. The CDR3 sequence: CASSARQSDNSPLHF. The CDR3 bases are TGTGCCAGCAGTGCACGACAGTCTGATAATTCACCCCTCCACTTT. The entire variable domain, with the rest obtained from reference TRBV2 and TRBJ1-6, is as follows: EPEVTQTPSHQVTQMGQEVILRCVPISNHLYFYWYRQILGQKVEFLVSFYNNEISEKSEIFDDQFSVERPDGSNFTLKIRSTKLEDSAMYFCASSARQSDNSPLHFGNGTRLTVT.

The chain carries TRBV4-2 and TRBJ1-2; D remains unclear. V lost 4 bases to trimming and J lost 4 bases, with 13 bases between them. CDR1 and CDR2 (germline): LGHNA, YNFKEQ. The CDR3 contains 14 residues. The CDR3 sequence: CASSPPAGSYGYTF. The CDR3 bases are TGTGCCAGCAGCCCCCCCGCAGGATCCTATGGCTACACCTTC.

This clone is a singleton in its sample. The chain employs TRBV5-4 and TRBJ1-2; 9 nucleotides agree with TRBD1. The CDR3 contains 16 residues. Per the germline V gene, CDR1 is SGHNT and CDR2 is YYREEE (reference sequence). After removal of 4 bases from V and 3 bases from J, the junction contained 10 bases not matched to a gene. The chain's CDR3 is CASSAPTGGPHYGYTF. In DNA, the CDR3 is TGTGCCAGCAGCGCCCCCACAGGGGGCCCCCACTATGGCTACACCTTC.

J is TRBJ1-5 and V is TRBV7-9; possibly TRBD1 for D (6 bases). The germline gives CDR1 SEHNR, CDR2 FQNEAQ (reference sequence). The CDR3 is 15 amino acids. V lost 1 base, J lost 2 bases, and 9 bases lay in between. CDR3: CASSLGGPGNQPQHF. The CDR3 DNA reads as TGTGCCAGCAGCTTAGGGGGGCCGGGCAATCAGCCCCAGCATTTT.

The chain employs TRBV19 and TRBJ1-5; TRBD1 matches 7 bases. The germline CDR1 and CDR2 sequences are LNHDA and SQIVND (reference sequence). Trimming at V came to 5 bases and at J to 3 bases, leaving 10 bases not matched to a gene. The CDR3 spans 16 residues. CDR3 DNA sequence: TGTGCCAGTAGTGCCGGACAGGAGTATTACAATCAGCCCCAGCATTTT. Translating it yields CASSAGQEYYNQPQHF.

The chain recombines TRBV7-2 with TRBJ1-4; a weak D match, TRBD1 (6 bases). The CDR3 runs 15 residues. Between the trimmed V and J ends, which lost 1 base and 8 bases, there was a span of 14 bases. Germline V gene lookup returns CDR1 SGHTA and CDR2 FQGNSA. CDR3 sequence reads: CASSLVGGANEKLFF. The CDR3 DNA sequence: TGTGCCAGCAGCTTAGTGGGGGGGGCAAACGAAAAACTGTTTTTT.

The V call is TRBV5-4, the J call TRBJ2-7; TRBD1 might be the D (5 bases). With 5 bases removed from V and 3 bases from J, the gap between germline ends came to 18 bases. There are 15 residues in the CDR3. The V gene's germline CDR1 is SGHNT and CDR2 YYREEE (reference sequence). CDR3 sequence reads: CASRVGREKGYEQYF. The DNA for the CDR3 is TGTGCCAGCAGGGTGGGCAGGGAAAAGGGCTACGAGCAGTACTTC.

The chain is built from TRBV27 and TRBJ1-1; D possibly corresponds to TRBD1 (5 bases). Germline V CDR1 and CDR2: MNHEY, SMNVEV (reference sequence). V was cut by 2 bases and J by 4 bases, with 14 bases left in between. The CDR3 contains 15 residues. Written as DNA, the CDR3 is TGTGCCAGCAGTTTAGGGCTTACAGGAGCCACTGAAGCTTTCTTT. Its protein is CASSLGLTGATEAFF.

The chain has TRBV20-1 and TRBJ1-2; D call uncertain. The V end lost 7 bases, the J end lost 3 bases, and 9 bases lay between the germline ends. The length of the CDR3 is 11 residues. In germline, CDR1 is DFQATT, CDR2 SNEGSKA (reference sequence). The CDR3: CSGRQDYGYTF. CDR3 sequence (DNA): TGCAGTGGTAGGCAGGACTATGGCTACACCTTC.

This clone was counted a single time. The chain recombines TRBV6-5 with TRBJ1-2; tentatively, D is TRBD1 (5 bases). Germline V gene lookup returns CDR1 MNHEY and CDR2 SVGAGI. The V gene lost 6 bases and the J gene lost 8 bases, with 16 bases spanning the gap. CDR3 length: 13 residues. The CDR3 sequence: CASRVEATGGYTF. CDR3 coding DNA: TGTGCCAGCAGGGTTGAGGCCACAGGAGGCTACACCTTC.

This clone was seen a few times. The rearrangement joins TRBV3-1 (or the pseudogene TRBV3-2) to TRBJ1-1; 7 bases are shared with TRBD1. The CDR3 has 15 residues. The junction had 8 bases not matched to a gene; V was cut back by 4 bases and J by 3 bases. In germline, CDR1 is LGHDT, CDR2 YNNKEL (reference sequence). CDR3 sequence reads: CASSLLGQVDTEAFF. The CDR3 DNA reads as TGTGCCAGCAGCCTACTTGGACAGGTGGACACTGAAGCTTTCTTT.